The 19 T cell receptor beta chains reported below all come from one sample, sequenced in a study of naive and memory T cell subsets (dated by TCRdb to about 2017). The intended sense of this specimen's treatment or condition label: skin biopsy from PPD injection site in Mantoux-positive individual. A robust, sensitive protocol for the amplification, sequencing and analysis of TCRs was described in the study, in which 3' ligation of a UMI-containing oligonucleotide to TCR cDNA was used. Libraries were built with UMI-ligation and nested PCR. Sequencing used an Illumina MiSeq. The ligated cDNA was amplified by four rounds of PCR, in which nested alpha and beta constant region primers were used together with the SP2 primer. The public reads were quality trimmed at Q25 with fastp and then assembled into clones with MiXCR by TCRdb, keeping productive beta chains. Every distinct CDR3 protein forms one entry, paired with its most common genes and DNA. Across this sample there are tens of thousands of distinct CDR3 sequences, with under 8.5% seen only once. The ten most abundant clones make up 3% to 3.5% of the sample.

Sequencing was performed on skin, taken from a tuberculin skin test site. These TCRs come from an adult in good health.

By sample fraction, this clonotype is medium-sized. The chain has TRBV7-2 and TRBJ2-1; no definite D call. The CDR3 is made up of 15 amino acids. Germline lookup yields CDR1 SGHTA and CDR2 FQGNSA. Trimming cost V 3 bases and J 0 bases, with 9 bases left between them. The CDR3 region has the DNA TGTGCCAGCAGCTTTGATCCCAGCTCCTACAATGAGCAGTTCTTC. It translates to CASSFDPSSYNEQFF.

This clonotype was counted a few times. V gene TRBV18 combines with J gene TRBJ1-1; D remains unclear. Germline CDR1 reads KGHSH; CDR2 reads LQKENI. Trimming took 3 bases from V and 1 from J, leaving 9 bases between them. CDR3 length: 14 amino acids. CDR3 sequence: CASSPRSTNTEAFF. The CDR3 DNA reads TGTGCCAGCTCACCCCGGTCGACGAACACTGAAGCTTTCTTT.

This clonotype has ten or more counts. The chain employs TRBV13 and TRBJ2-7; D could derive from TRBD1 or TRBD2 (5 bases each). V was clipped by 0 bases and J by 3 bases, with 9 bases between them. The CDR3 has 14 residues. Germline assignment: CDR1 PRHDT and CDR2 FYEKMQ (reference sequence). The CDR3 is CASSLGGTVYEQYF. CDR3 nucleotides: TGTGCCAGCAGCTTAGGCGGGACGGTCTACGAGCAGTACTTC.

By share, this clonotype ranks as medium-sized (0.01 to 0.1%). This chain connects TRBV20-1 to TRBJ2-7, with 7 bases fitting TRBD2. This CDR3 is 14 amino acids long. Germline lookup yields CDR1 DFQATT and CDR2 SNEGSKA (reference sequence). After removal of 5 bases from V and 4 bases from J, the junction contained 11 bases not matched to a gene. The CDR3 DNA reads as TGCAGTGCTCCAGGGAGGGCAGGGCGGTACGAGCAGTACTTC. Translated: CSAPGRAGRYEQYF.

This clonotype was picked up many times. CDR3 region: CASSRPGRGTYEQYF. Written as DNA, the CDR3 is TGTGCCAGTAGTCGGCCGGGACGAGGGACTTACGAGCAGTACTTC. The V and J genes are TRBV19 and TRBJ2-7; D possibly corresponds to TRBD2 (6 bases). The CDR3 length is 15 residues. Germline V gives CDR1 LNHDA, CDR2 SQIVND (reference sequence). Trimming left V 5 bases short and J 4 bases short, with 18 bases between.

This clonotype was picked up many times. The genes are TRBV5-1 and TRBJ2-1, with 12 bases aligning to TRBD2. The length of the CDR3 is 17 residues. Germline V gives CDR1 SGHRS, CDR2 YFSETQ. V trimming: 0 bases; J trimming: 6 bases; junction bases outside the gene matches: 7. CDR3 bases: TGCGCCAGCAGCTTGGGTCTAGCGGGGGGGCCTAGCAATGAGCAGTTCTTC. It yields the protein CASSLGLAGGPSNEQFF.

This clonotype came up many times. This chain connects TRBV20-1 to TRBJ1-4, with TRBD1 as a possible D gene (6 bases). The CDR3 is 13 amino acids. Trimming removed 0 bases at V and 8 bases at J, with 10 bases between. CDR1 DFQATT and CDR2 SNEGSKA come from the germline V gene (reference sequence). The CDR3 sequence is CSAREGAWEKLFF. The CDR3 bases are TGCAGTGCTAGAGAGGGGGCTTGGGAAAAACTGTTTTTT.

Many counts were recorded for this clonotype. The chain joins TRBV2 to TRBJ2-1; D is ambiguous. The germline V gene encodes CDR1 SNHLY and CDR2 FYNNEI. This CDR3 contains 13 residues. Trimming took 3 bases from V and 9 from J, leaving 12 bases between them. The CDR3 sequence is CASSDPVIGEQFF. The CDR3 DNA reads as TGTGCCAGCAGTGACCCGGTCATAGGTGAGCAGTTCTTC.

This clonotype showed up many times. The chain combines TRBV29-1 with TRBJ1-5; 8 bases map to TRBD1. Germline CDR1 and CDR2: SQVTM and ANQGSEA. The CDR3 runs 15 residues. The V and J ends lost 6 bases and 1 base, in that order; junction bases with no gene match: 8. The CDR3 region has the DNA TGCAGCGTAGTCGACAGGGGTTGGAGCAATCAGCCCCAGCATTTT. This codes for CSVVDRGWSNQPQHF.

This clonotype has ten or more counts. The V call is TRBV21-1, the J call TRBJ2-7; the D call in the table, TRBD1, was not verified against the DNA. TRBV21-1 has pseudogene status. This CDR3 contains 14 residues. This chain's CDR3 is CASSKGTGQAAQYF. The CDR3 region has the DNA TGTGCCAGCAGCAAAGGGACCGGACAGGCAGCCCAATACTTC.

The sample holds many counts of this clonotype. V is TRBV7-2 and J is TRBJ1-4; 8 bases align to TRBD1. Germline CDR1 reads SGHTA; CDR2 reads FQGNSA. V lost 2 bases and J lost 8; bases outside the gene matches: 13. The CDR3 length is 17 residues. The CDR3 loop reads CASSLQPWTGWTEKLFF. As DNA, the CDR3 is TGTGCCAGCAGCTTACAACCTTGGACAGGGTGGACGGAAAAACTGTTTTTT.

This clonotype was seen ten or more times. V gene TRBV29-1 combines with J gene TRBJ1-1; D not resolved. The CDR3 spans 13 residues. The germline CDR1 and CDR2 sequences are SQVTM and ANQGSEA. V lost 7 bases and J lost 0, with 12 bases in between. CDR3 DNA: TGCAGCGCCAGAGAGGCCGTGAACACTGAAGCTTTCTTT. It encodes CSAREAVNTEAFF. Full variable domain (rest looked up from reference TRBV29-1 and TRBJ1-1): SAVISQKPSRDICQRGTSLTIQCQVDSQVTMMFWYRQQPGQSLTLIATANQGSEATYESGFVIDKFPISRPNLTFSTLTVSNMSPEDSSIYLCSAREAVNTEAFFGQGTRLTVV.

The sample holds a few counts of this clonotype. The chain couples TRBV2 to TRBJ1-4; a possible D gene is TRBD1 (6 bases). Trimming took off 6 bases at V and 0 bases at J, with 11 bases between the two ends. Per the germline V gene, CDR1 is SNHLY and CDR2 is FYNNEI. The CDR3 length is 15 residues. Here the CDR3 DNA reads TGTGCCAGCAGCGATAACAGGGCAACTAATGAAAAACTGTTTTTT. It encodes CASSDNRATNEKLFF.

This clonotype was counted ten times or more. CDR3 in amino acids: CASSGDPGQGLNEQFF. The CDR3 bases are TGTGCCAGCAGTGGTGACCCGGGACAGGGCCTTAATGAGCAGTTCTTC. J is TRBJ2-1 and V is TRBV25-1; 9 nucleotides match TRBD1. V lost 4 bases and J lost 7; bases outside the gene matches: 11. The CDR3 runs to 16 residues. Germline V gene data show CDR1 as MGHDK and CDR2 as SYGVNS.

This clonotype showed up many times. The chain carries TRBV12-3 or TRBV12-4 and TRBJ2-1; 9 nucleotides align to TRBD2. This CDR3 has 15 residues. J was trimmed by 4 bases and V by 5 bases; bases with no gene match: 6. The DNA for the CDR3 is TGTGCCAGCAGTCCACTGAGCGGGGGGTACAATGAGCAGTTCTTC. Protein sequence: CASSPLSGGYNEQFF.

This clonotype is classed as medium-sized. The chain uses TRBV2 and TRBJ2-7, with D possibly matching TRBD2 (5 bases). V lost 1 base, J lost 0 bases, and 10 bases lay in between. The CDR3 sequence is 15 residues long. Germline values: CDR1 SNHLY, CDR2 FYNNEI. For the CDR3, the DNA is TGTGCCAGCAGTGAAGGCAGAGGACTCTCCTACGAGCAGTACTTC. It codes for CASSEGRGLSYEQYF.

This clonotype was detected ten times or more. The chain couples TRBV9 to TRBJ2-2, with D unclear. Germline lookup yields CDR1 SGDLS and CDR2 YYNGEE. The CDR3 sequence is 16 residues long. Between the trimmed V and J ends, which lost 4 bases and 1 base, there was a span of 14 bases. This CDR3 is CASSRTLELNTGELFF. Written as DNA, the CDR3 is TGTGCCAGCAGCAGGACCTTGGAATTGAACACCGGGGAGCTGTTTTTT.

This clonotype has at least ten counts. The V and J genes are TRBV5-5 and TRBJ2-7, with TRBD1 matching over 7 bases. Germline CDR1 and CDR2: SGHKS and YYEKEE (reference sequence). The CDR3 has 15 residues. The J segment lost 6 bases and the V segment lost 4 bases, leaving 13 bases of the junction unmatched. The chain's CDR3 is CASSHGQVAVVEQYF. CDR3 DNA: TGTGCCAGCAGCCATGGACAGGTAGCAGTTGTCGAGCAGTACTTC.

This clonotype appeared a few times. The rearrangement joins TRBV4-2 to TRBJ2-7; D is possibly TRBD2 (6 bases). CDR3 length equals 16 residues. V lost 3 bases to trimming and J lost 4 bases, with 19 bases between them. Germline CDR1 reads LGHNA; CDR2 reads YNFKEQ. CDR3 loop: CASSQGGGPPNYEQYF. In nucleotides, the CDR3 is TGTGCCAGCAGCCAGGGGGGTGGACCCCCAAATTACGAGCAGTACTTC.